Listed below are T cell receptor beta chains from one sample, sequenced in a study of blood T cell repertoires in COVID-19. Measured with immunoSEQ multiplex PCR; TCRdb has only the in-frame clones, and not every one. The data show about 100,000 clones, approximately 93% seen once. Sequenced: peripheral blood. Receptors were obtained from a man between 50 and 59 years old with active COVID-19. Both conserved end residues are part of each CDR3. The order of the fields is CDR3 DNA, CDR3 protein, V gene, clone size, J gene, D gene. The D gene is left open where the match is weak. The listing skips clone size in some rows; elsewhere it reads once, few, many or a size class.

cdr3_nt: TGTGCCAGCAGCCCAGCGACAGGGCTGAACACTGAAGCTTTCTTT
cdr3_aa: CASSPATGLNTEAFF
v_call: TRBV11-3
clone_size: few
j_call: TRBJ1-1
d_call: TRBD1

cdr3_nt: TGTGCCAGCAGCTTAGATGGGGAGGCACAGCCCCAGCATTTT
cdr3_aa: CASSLDGEAQPQHF
v_call: TRBV11-3
clone_size: -
j_call: TRBJ1-5
d_call: -

cdr3_nt: TGTGCCAGCAGTTCCGCGGATACGCAGTATTTT
cdr3_aa: CASSSADTQYF
v_call: TRBV12-3/TRBV12-4
clone_size: -
j_call: TRBJ2-3
d_call: -

cdr3_nt: TGTGCCAGCTCACCGACTAGCACAGATACGCAGTATTTT
cdr3_aa: CASSPTSTDTQYF
v_call: TRBV18
clone_size: -
j_call: TRBJ2-3
d_call: -

cdr3_nt: TGTGCCAGCAGCTTCTCGGACAGGGGGGAGCTGTTTTTT
cdr3_aa: CASSFSDRGELFF
v_call: TRBV11-2
clone_size: once
j_call: TRBJ2-2
d_call: TRBD1

cdr3_nt: TGTGCCAGCAGTGAGCGGGGGTTCTATGGCTACACCTTC
cdr3_aa: CASSERGFYGYTF
v_call: TRBV2
clone_size: -
j_call: TRBJ1-2
d_call: -

cdr3_nt: TGTGCCAGCAGTTCATCAAGACAGAGTTATGGAAACACCATATATTTT
cdr3_aa: CASSSSRQSYGNTIYF
v_call: TRBV6-6
clone_size: -
j_call: TRBJ1-3
d_call: -

cdr3_nt: TGTGCCAGTAGTATAACCAGGAAAGCCCACTATGGCTACACCTTC
cdr3_aa: CASSITRKAHYGYTF
v_call: TRBV19
clone_size: -
j_call: TRBJ1-2
d_call: -

cdr3_nt: TGCGCCAGCAGCTTGGGGACAGGGACGAGGGATACGCAGTATTTT
cdr3_aa: CASSLGTGTRDTQYF
v_call: TRBV5-1
clone_size: -
j_call: TRBJ2-3
d_call: TRBD1

cdr3_nt: TGTGCCAGCAGCCTAGAAGGACAGAGGGGAACTGAAGCTTTCTTT
cdr3_aa: CASSLEGQRGTEAFF
v_call: TRBV9
clone_size: few
j_call: TRBJ1-1
d_call: -

cdr3_nt: TGTGCCATCAGTGAATTAGCGGACAATGAGCAGTTCTTC
cdr3_aa: CAISELADNEQFF
v_call: TRBV10-3
clone_size: -
j_call: TRBJ2-1
d_call: -

cdr3_nt: TGTGCCACCAGCCAGACAGGGAGCGGGGGAGTTCTTGGAGATACGCAGTATTTT
cdr3_aa: CATSQTGSGGVLGDTQYF
v_call: TRBV15
clone_size: once
j_call: TRBJ2-3
d_call: -

cdr3_nt: TGTGCCAGCACTGTGCAGGGTAATGAAAAACTGTTTTTT
cdr3_aa: CASTVQGNEKLFF
v_call: TRBV2
clone_size: few
j_call: TRBJ1-4
d_call: -

cdr3_nt: TGTGCCAGCAGTGTTTCGGGACAGATTTACTTAAGCTCTGGAAACACCATATATTTT
cdr3_aa: CASSVSGQIYLSSGNTIYF
v_call: TRBV2
clone_size: -
j_call: TRBJ1-3
d_call: TRBD1

cdr3_nt: TGTGCCAGCAGTCCGTCCTCTTACAATGAGCAGTTCTTC
cdr3_aa: CASSPSSYNEQFF
v_call: TRBV7-2
clone_size: -
j_call: TRBJ2-1
d_call: -

cdr3_nt: TGTGCCACCCGACTGGGGGACACTTACAATCAGCCCCAGCATTTT
cdr3_aa: CATRLGDTYNQPQHF
v_call: TRBV19
clone_size: -
j_call: TRBJ1-5
d_call: -

cdr3_nt: TGTGCCAGTAGTATCAACCCTAGCGCTAGCTCCTACAATGAGCAGTTCTTC
cdr3_aa: CASSINPSASSYNEQFF
v_call: TRBV19
clone_size: -
j_call: TRBJ2-1
d_call: -

cdr3_nt: TGTGCCGGCGGCCCCCTAGCGGGAGCTCCAGATACGCAGTATTTT
cdr3_aa: CAGGPLAGAPDTQYF
v_call: TRBV21-1
clone_size: -
j_call: TRBJ2-3
d_call: -

cdr3_nt: TGTGCCAGCAGCTTAGCGGGAGGTGGCACAGATACGCAGTATTTT
cdr3_aa: CASSLAGGGTDTQYF
v_call: TRBV27
clone_size: -
j_call: TRBJ2-3
d_call: TRBD2

cdr3_nt: TGTGCCAGCTCACCTTTGTCCCAGGGGGTTAATACTGAAGCTTTCTTT
cdr3_aa: CASSPLSQGVNTEAFF
v_call: TRBV18
clone_size: -
j_call: TRBJ1-1
d_call: TRBD1

cdr3_nt: TGTGCCAGCAGCCAAGCTAGTTTCTCCCCTGGAAACACCATATATTTT
cdr3_aa: CASSQASFSPGNTIYF
v_call: TRBV3-1/TRBV3-2
clone_size: -
j_call: TRBJ1-3
d_call: -

cdr3_nt: TGTGCCAGCAGCCAAGTCGGGGGGAACACTGAAGCTTTCTTT
cdr3_aa: CASSQVGGNTEAFF
v_call: TRBV3-1/TRBV3-2
clone_size: -
j_call: TRBJ1-1
d_call: -

cdr3_nt: TGTGCCAGCAGTGAATCAATTGCACAGGGTTATGAAAAACTGTTTTTT
cdr3_aa: CASSESIAQGYEKLFF
v_call: TRBV6-1
clone_size: few
j_call: TRBJ1-4
d_call: -

cdr3_nt: TGTGCCAGCAGTGAAGTGGGGGGGGCAGATACGCAGTATTTT
cdr3_aa: CASSEVGGADTQYF
v_call: TRBV6-1
clone_size: -
j_call: TRBJ2-3
d_call: TRBD2

cdr3_nt: TGTGCCAGCTCACCCGGGACTAGCGGGAGCGATGAGCAGTTCTTC
cdr3_aa: CASSPGTSGSDEQFF
v_call: TRBV18
clone_size: -
j_call: TRBJ2-1
d_call: TRBD2

cdr3_nt: TGCGCCAGCAGCCAAGTGGCTAGCGGGGGGGCAGATACGCAGTATTTT
cdr3_aa: CASSQVASGGADTQYF
v_call: TRBV4-1
clone_size: -
j_call: TRBJ2-3
d_call: TRBD2

cdr3_nt: TGTGCCAGCAGCTCCTCCCCGGGACAGGGATCCGTCGACTATGGCTACACCTTC
cdr3_aa: CASSSSPGQGSVDYGYTF
v_call: TRBV7-8
clone_size: -
j_call: TRBJ1-2
d_call: TRBD1

cdr3_nt: TGCGCCAGCGCGCCGGGACTAGGGACAGATACGCAGTATTTT
cdr3_aa: CASAPGLGTDTQYF
v_call: TRBV5-1
clone_size: once
j_call: TRBJ2-3
d_call: TRBD2

cdr3_nt: TGTGCCAGCAGCCTCCCGGCCGGGGAGCTGTTTTTT
cdr3_aa: CASSLPAGELFF
v_call: TRBV11-3
clone_size: -
j_call: TRBJ2-2
d_call: -

cdr3_nt: TGTGCCAGCAGCTTGGCCGATGGGGGCCCCCACTACGAGCAGTACTTC
cdr3_aa: CASSLADGGPHYEQYF
v_call: TRBV5-4
clone_size: -
j_call: TRBJ2-7
d_call: -

cdr3_nt: TGTGCCAGCAGTCGTGAGGGTCCTAGCACAGATACGCAGTATTTT
cdr3_aa: CASSREGPSTDTQYF
v_call: TRBV14
clone_size: -
j_call: TRBJ2-3
d_call: -

cdr3_nt: TGTGCCACCAGTGATTTAAGCGGGAGGGCAGTCAATGAGCAGTTCTTC
cdr3_aa: CATSDLSGRAVNEQFF
v_call: TRBV24-1
clone_size: -
j_call: TRBJ2-1
d_call: TRBD2

cdr3_nt: TGTGCCAGCAGCTTACGTAGACAGGGGAGCTCCTACAATGAGCAGTTCTTC
cdr3_aa: CASSLRRQGSSYNEQFF
v_call: TRBV7-9
clone_size: -
j_call: TRBJ2-1
d_call: TRBD1

cdr3_nt: TGCGCCAGCAGCTCAGATAGCGGGACAGGCACAGATACGCAGTATTTT
cdr3_aa: CASSSDSGTGTDTQYF
v_call: TRBV10-2
clone_size: -
j_call: TRBJ2-3
d_call: -

cdr3_nt: TGCGCCAGCAGCCTAGCGGGAGAGATCACCGGGGAGCTGTTTTTT
cdr3_aa: CASSLAGEITGELFF
v_call: TRBV4-1
clone_size: few
j_call: TRBJ2-2
d_call: TRBD2

cdr3_nt: TGTGCCAGCAGTGCGTCGTACACCACCTACGAGCAGTACTTC
cdr3_aa: CASSASYTTYEQYF
v_call: TRBV2
clone_size: -
j_call: TRBJ2-7
d_call: -

cdr3_nt: TGTGCCAGCAGTGCCCAGGACAATGAGCAGTTCTTC
cdr3_aa: CASSAQDNEQFF
v_call: TRBV25-1
clone_size: -
j_call: TRBJ2-1
d_call: -

cdr3_nt: TGTGCCAGCAGCCCCGCCAGCTCCTACAATGAGCAGTTCTTC
cdr3_aa: CASSPASSYNEQFF
v_call: TRBV7-3
clone_size: -
j_call: TRBJ2-1
d_call: -

cdr3_nt: TGTGCCAGCAGTACAGGGGTCACTGAAGCTTTCTTT
cdr3_aa: CASSTGVTEAFF
v_call: TRBV2
clone_size: -
j_call: TRBJ1-1
d_call: TRBD1

cdr3_nt: TGTGCCAGCAGCCGAACCGGGACAGGGCATGGCTACACCTTC
cdr3_aa: CASSRTGTGHGYTF
v_call: TRBV7-9
clone_size: -
j_call: TRBJ1-2
d_call: TRBD1

cdr3_nt: TGTGCCAGCAGCTTGGGGGGGTACTATCAGCCCCAGCATTTT
cdr3_aa: CASSLGGYYQPQHF
v_call: TRBV7-2
clone_size: few
j_call: TRBJ1-5
d_call: -

cdr3_nt: TGTGCCAGCAGTCGGGTACCAGACTATGGCTACACCTTC
cdr3_aa: CASSRVPDYGYTF
v_call: TRBV12-3/TRBV12-4
clone_size: -
j_call: TRBJ1-2
d_call: -

cdr3_nt: TGTGCCAGCAGTTACTGGCCCAGACAGGGAGGTACACCCCTCCACTTT
cdr3_aa: CASSYWPRQGGTPLHF
v_call: TRBV6-6
clone_size: few
j_call: TRBJ1-6
d_call: TRBD1

cdr3_nt: TGCGCCAGCAGGGTGGCGGGGGGGGCAGATACGCAGTATTTT
cdr3_aa: CASRVAGGADTQYF
v_call: TRBV5-1
clone_size: -
j_call: TRBJ2-3
d_call: TRBD2

cdr3_nt: TGTGCCAGCAGCGGGACAGCTAGGGATACGCAGTATTTT
cdr3_aa: CASSGTARDTQYF
v_call: TRBV6-5
clone_size: -
j_call: TRBJ2-3
d_call: TRBD1